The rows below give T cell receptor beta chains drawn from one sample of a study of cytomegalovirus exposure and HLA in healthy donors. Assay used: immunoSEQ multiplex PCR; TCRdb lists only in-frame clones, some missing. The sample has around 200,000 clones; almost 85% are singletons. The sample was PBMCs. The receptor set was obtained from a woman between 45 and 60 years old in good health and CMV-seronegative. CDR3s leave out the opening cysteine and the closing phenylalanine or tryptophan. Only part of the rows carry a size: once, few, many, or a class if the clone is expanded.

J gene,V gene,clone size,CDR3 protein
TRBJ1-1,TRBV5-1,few,ASSLVSAGNTEAF
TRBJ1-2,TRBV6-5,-,ASSLSTGTGGPPWT
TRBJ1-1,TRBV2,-,ASSERGQVEAF
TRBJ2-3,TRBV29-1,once,SVGTDTQY
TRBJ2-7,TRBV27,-,ASRIPGLSSQY
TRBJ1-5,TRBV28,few,ASSSPQGIQPQH
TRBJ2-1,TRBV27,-,ASSSLTRDSNEQF
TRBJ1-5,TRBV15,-,ATSAFRGQIGNQPQH
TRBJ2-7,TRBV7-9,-,SSSFLTGNEQY
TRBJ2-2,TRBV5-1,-,ASSLARLNTGELF
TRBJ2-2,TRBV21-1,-,ASSKEDRGMGELF
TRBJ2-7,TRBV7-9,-,ASSLDSSYEQY
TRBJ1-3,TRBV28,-,ASSSSGTGLGNTIY
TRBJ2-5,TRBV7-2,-,ASKASGALETQY
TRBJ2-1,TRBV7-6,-,ASSLGIAGGYNEQF